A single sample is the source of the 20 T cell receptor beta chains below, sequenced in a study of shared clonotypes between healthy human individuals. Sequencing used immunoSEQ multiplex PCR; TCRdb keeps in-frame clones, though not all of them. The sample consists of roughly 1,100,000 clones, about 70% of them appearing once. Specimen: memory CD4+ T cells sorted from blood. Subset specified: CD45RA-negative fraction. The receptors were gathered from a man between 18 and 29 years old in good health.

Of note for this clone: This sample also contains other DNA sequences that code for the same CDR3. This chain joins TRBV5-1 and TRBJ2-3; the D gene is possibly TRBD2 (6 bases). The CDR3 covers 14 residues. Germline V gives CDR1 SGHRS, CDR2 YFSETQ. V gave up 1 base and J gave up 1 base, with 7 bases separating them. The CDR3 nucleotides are TGCGCCAGCAGCTTGCCTAGCGGCACAGATACGCAGTATTTT. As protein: CASSLPSGTDTQYF.

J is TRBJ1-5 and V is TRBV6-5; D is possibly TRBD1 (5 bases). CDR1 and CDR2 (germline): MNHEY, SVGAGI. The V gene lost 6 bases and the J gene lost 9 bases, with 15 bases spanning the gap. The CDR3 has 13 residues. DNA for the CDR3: TGTGCCAGCAGACCTCAGGCTGGGGGGCCCCAGCATTTT. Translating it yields CASRPQAGGPQHF.

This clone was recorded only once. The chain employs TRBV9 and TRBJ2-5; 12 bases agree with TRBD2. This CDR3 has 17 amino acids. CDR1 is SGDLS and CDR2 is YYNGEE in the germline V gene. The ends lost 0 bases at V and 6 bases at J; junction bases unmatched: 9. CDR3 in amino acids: CASSVEASGRAAKTQYF. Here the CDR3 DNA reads TGTGCCAGCAGCGTAGAGGCTAGCGGGAGGGCCGCTAAGACCCAGTACTTC.

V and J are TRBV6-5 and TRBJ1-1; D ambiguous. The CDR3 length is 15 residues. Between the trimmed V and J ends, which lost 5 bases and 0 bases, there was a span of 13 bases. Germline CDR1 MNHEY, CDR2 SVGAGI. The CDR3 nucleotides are TGTGCCAGCAGTCCCCCAGCGGTCATGAACACTGAAGCTTTCTTT. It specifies CASSPPAVMNTEAFF.

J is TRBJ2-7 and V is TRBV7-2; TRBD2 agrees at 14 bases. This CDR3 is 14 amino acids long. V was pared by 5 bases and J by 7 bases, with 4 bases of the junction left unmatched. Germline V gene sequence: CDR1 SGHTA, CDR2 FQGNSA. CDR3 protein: CASSLRLAGGEQYF. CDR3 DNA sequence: TGTGCCAGCAGCCTAAGACTAGCGGGAGGGGAGCAGTACTTC.

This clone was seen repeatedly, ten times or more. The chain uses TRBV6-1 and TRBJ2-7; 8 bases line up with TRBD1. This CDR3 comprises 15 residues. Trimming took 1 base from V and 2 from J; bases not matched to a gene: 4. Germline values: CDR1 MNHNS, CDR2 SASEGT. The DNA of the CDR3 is TGTGCCAGCAGTGAAGTCGGACAGGGCCCCTACGAGCAGTACTTC. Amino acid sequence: CASSEVGQGPYEQYF.

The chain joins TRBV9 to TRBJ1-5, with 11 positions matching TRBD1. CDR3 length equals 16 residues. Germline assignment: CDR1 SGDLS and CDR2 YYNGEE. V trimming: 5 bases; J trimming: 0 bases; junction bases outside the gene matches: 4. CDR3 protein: CASSAGTGGSNQPQHF. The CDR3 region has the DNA TGTGCCAGCAGTGCCGGGACAGGGGGTAGCAATCAGCCCCAGCATTTT.

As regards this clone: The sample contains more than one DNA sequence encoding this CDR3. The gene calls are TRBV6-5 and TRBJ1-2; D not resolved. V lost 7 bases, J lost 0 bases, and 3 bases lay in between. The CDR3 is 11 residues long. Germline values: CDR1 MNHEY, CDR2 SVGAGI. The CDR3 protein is CASKANYGYTF. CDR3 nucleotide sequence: TGTGCCAGCAAGGCTAACTATGGCTACACCTTC.

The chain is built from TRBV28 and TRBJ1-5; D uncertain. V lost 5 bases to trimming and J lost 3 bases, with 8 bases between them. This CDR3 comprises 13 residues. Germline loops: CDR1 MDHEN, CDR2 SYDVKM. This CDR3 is CASSTVNNQPQHF. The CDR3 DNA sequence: TGTGCCAGCAGTACCGTGAACAATCAGCCCCAGCATTTT. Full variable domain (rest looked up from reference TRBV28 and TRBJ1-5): DVKVTQSSRYLVKRTGEKVFLECVQDMDHENMFWYRQDPGLGLRLIYFSYDVKMKEKGDIPEGYSVSREKKERFSLILESASTNQTSMYLCASSTVNNQPQHFGDGTRLSIL.

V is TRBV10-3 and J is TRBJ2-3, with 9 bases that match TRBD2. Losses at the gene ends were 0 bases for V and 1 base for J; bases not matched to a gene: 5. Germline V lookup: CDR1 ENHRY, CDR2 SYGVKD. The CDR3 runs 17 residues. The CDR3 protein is CAISESDSGGGTDTQYF. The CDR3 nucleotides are TGTGCCATCAGTGAGTCGGATAGCGGGGGCGGCACAGATACGCAGTATTTT.

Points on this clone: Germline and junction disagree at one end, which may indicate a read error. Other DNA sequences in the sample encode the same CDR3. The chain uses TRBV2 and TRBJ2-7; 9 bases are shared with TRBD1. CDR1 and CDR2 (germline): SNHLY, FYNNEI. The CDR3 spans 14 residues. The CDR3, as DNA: TGTGCCAGCCGTGACAGGGGGAGCTCCTACGAGCAGTACTTC. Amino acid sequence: CASRDRGSSYEQYF. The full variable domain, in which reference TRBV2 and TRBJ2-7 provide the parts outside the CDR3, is EPEVTQTPSHQVTQMGQEVILRCVPISNHLYFYWYRQILGQKVEFLVSFYNNEISEKSEIFDDQFSVERPDGSNFTLKIRSTKLEDSAMYFCASRDRGSSYEQYFGPGTRLTVT.

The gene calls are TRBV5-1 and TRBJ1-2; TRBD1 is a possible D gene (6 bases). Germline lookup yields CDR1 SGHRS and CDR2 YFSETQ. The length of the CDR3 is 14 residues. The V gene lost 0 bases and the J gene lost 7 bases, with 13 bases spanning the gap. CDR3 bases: TGCGCCAGCAGCTTGGTATTGGGGGGCCCTGGCTACACCTTC. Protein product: CASSLVLGGPGYTF.

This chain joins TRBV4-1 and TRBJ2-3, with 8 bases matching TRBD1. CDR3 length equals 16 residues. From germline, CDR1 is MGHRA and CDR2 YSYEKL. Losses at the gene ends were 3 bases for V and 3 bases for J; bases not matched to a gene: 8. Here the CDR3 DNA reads TGCGCCAGCAGCCATCAGGACAGGGTGGGAACAGATACGCAGTATTTT. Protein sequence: CASSHQDRVGTDTQYF.

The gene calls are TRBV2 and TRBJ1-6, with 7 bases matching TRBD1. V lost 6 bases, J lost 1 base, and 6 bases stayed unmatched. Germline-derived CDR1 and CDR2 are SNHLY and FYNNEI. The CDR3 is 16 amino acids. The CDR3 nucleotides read TGTGCCAGCAGACACGACAGGGCATCCTATAATTCACCCCTCCACTTT. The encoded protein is CASRHDRASYNSPLHF. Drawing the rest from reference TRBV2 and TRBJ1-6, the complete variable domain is EPEVTQTPSHQVTQMGQEVILRCVPISNHLYFYWYRQILGQKVEFLVSFYNNEISEKSEIFDDQFSVERPDGSNFTLKIRSTKLEDSAMYFCASRHDRASYNSPLHFGNGTRLTVT.

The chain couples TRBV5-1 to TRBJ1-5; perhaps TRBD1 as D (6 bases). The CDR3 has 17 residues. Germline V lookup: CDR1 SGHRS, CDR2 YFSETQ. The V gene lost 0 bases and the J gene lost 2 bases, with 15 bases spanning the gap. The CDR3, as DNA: TGCGCCAGCAGCTTGGCCCCAACAGGGAGTGGCAATCAGCCCCAGCATTTT. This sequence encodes CASSLAPTGSGNQPQHF.

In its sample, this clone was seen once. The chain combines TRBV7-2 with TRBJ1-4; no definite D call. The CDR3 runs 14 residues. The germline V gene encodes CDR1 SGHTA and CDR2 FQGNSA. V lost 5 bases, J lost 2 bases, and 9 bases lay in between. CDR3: CASSGVSTNEKLFF. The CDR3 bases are TGTGCCAGCAGCGGGGTATCCACTAATGAAAAACTGTTTTTT.

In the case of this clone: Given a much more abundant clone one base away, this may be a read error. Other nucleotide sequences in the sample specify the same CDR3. CDR3 sequence: CASSLNTGELFF. DNA for the CDR3: TGTGCCAGCAGTCTGAACACCGGGGAGCTGTTTTTT. This rearrangement joins TRBV27 to TRBJ2-2, with D unresolved. The length of the CDR3 is 12 residues. V gave up 5 bases and J gave up 1 base, with 2 bases separating them. CDR1 MNHEY and CDR2 SMNVEV come from the germline V gene (reference sequence).

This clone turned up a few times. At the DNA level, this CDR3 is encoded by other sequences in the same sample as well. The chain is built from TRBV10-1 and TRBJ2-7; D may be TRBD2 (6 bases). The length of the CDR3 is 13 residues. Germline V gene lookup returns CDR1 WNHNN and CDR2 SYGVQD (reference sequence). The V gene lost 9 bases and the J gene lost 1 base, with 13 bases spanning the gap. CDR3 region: CASSPGGSYEQYF. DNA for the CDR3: TGCGCCAGTTCCCCCGGGGGATCCTACGAGCAGTACTTC.

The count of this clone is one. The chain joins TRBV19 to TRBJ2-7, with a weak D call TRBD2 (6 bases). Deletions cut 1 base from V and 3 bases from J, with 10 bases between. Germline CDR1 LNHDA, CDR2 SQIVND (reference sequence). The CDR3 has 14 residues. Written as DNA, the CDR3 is TGTGCCAGTAGTATAGCGGGACTCAACTACGAGCAGTACTTC. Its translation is CASSIAGLNYEQYF.

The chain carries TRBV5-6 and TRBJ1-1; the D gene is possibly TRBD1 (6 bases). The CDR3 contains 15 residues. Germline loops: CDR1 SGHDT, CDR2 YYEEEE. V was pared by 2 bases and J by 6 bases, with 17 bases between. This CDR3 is CASSFGNRELAEAFF. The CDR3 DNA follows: TGTGCCAGCAGCTTTGGCAACAGGGAGTTGGCTGAAGCTTTCTTT.